This T cell receptor beta chain originates from a study of shared clonotypes between healthy human individuals. Authors' data handling: Sequence data from immunoSEQ were junction-only and lacked quality scores; consequently, filtering differed. The table came from immunoSEQ multiplex PCR; TCRdb's copy has only in-frame clones and leaves some out. For V, J and clone size, that table is used; D and trimming come from the DNA. The table lists about 1.1 million clones, 60% to 80% of them singletons, with about 0.89% in the top ten. The CDR3 length is 17 residues. The germline V and J ends were trimmed by 5 bases and 0 bases, with 17 bases remaining between them. CDR1 is MDHEN and CDR2 is SYDVKM in the germline V gene.

The chain links TRBV28 to TRBJ2-1; TRBD2 is a possible D gene (5 bases). The TCR comes from a man younger than 30 in good health. Some clones in this sample may be carry-over from other donors' samples. Material: memory CD4+ T cells from PBMCs. Regarding subset: CD45RA-negative fraction. CDR3 sequence: CASSLRVTTYSYNEQFF. CDR3 DNA: TGTGCCAGCAGTCTGCGGGTGACAACCTACTCCTACAATGAGCAGTTCTTC.